A single sample is the source of the 3 T cell receptor beta chains below, sequenced in a study of T cell repertoires in aging, cancer and after chemotherapy (dated by TCRdb to between 2018 and 2021). Genomic DNA extracted from peripheral blood, rather than sorted cells or RNA, was used as the source for amplification of TCR beta rearrangements. The reads were generated on an Illumina MiSeq. Rearranged TRB sequences spanning V, D and J segments were amplified by multiplex touch-down PCR using a mixed TRB-A/B primer pool. The public sequencing data were trimmed at Q25 with fastp and processed into clonotypes with MiXCR by TCRdb, which kept only in-frame beta chains. Every distinct CDR3 protein forms one entry, paired with its most common genes and DNA. This sample is represented by about 6,300 distinct CDR3 sequences; roughly 37% of them were singletons. 40% of the sample is taken by the ten largest.

Sequencing was performed on blood. The receptors derive from a human donor in good health.

The gene calls are TRBV27 and TRBJ2-7; 10 positions match TRBD2. The V and J ends lost 6 bases and 0 bases, in that order; junction bases with no gene match: 8. Germline V CDR1 and CDR2: MNHEY, SMNVEV (reference sequence). The CDR3 sequence is 16 residues long. The CDR3 region is CASSSGLAESSYEQYF. For the CDR3, the DNA is TGTGCCAGCAGCTCCGGACTAGCGGAGAGCTCCTACGAGCAGTACTTC.

This chain connects TRBV6-1 to TRBJ2-1; perhaps TRBD2 as D (6 bases). The germline V gene has CDR1 MNHNS and CDR2 SASEGT. The CDR3 loop spans 11 amino acids. Between the trimmed V and J ends, which lost 8 bases and 9 bases, there was a span of 11 bases. Written as DNA, the CDR3 is TGTGCCAGCGAGGAGGAGGGTGAGCAGTTCTTC. Protein sequence: CASEEEGEQFF.

Concerning this clonotype itself: Since a much larger clone is just one base distant, this may be a read error. The chain employs TRBV29-1 and TRBJ2-5, with D possibly being TRBD1 (7 bases). In germline, CDR1 is SQVTM, CDR2 ANQGSEA. The CDR3 covers 14 residues. This chain's CDR3 is CSVAGQGGQENQYF. The CDR3, as DNA: TGCAGCGTTGCCGGCCAGGGGGGTCAAGAGAACCAGTACTTC.